These T cell receptor beta chains were read from a single sample in a study of CD8+CD57+ T cells in acquired aplastic anemia. MiXCR was run by TCRdb on the reads, yielding one entry per CDR3 protein. Here the sample spans under 350,000 distinct CDR3 sequences, roughly 50% being singletons. The sample consisted of sorted CD4+, CD8+, or CD8+CD57+ T cells (not recorded which) from PBMCs. Receptors originate from a human donor with severe aplastic anemia or a healthy control (not recorded which). Both conserved end residues are part of each CDR3. A D gene is named only where the DNA matches it firmly. Where a row states a size, it is once, few, many or the class of an expanded clone; other rows omit it.

D: .
size: many
V: TRBV28
J: TRBJ1-5
CDR3: CASSSQPQYQPQHF
DNA: TGTGCCAGCAGTTCACAGCCGCAGTATCAGCCCCAGCATTTT

D: .
size: .
V: TRBV7-2
J: TRBJ2-7
CDR3: CASSLWQGSYEQYF
DNA: TGTGCCAGCAGCTTGTGGCAGGGATCCTACGAGCAGTACTTC

D: TRBD1
size: .
V: TRBV5-6
J: TRBJ1-1
CDR3: CASSWGTGVNTEAFF
DNA: TGTGCCAGCAGCTGGGGGACAGGGGTGAACACTGAAGCTTTCTTT

D: .
size: .
V: TRBV5-1
J: TRBJ2-3
CDR3: CASSPGTALYTDTQYF
DNA: TGCGCCAGCAGCCCGGGGACCGCCCTTTACACAGATACGCAGTATTTT

D: TRBD2
size: .
V: TRBV2
J: TRBJ2-3
CDR3: CASRSGPTDTQYF
DNA: TGTGCCAGCCGTAGCGGGCCCACAGATACGCAGTATTTT

D: .
size: many
V: TRBV7-2
J: TRBJ1-3
CDR3: CASSARGSWGNTIYF
DNA: TGTGCCAGCAGCGCCCGAGGGTCTTGGGGAAACACCATATATTTT

D: TRBD2
size: few
V: TRBV5-1
J: TRBJ2-7
CDR3: CASSLVASGNYEQYF
DNA: TGCGCCAGCAGCTTGGTGGCTAGCGGGAACTACGAGCAGTACTTC

D: .
size: few
V: TRBV7-8
J: TRBJ1-6
CDR3: CASSPLVLAGSPLHF
DNA: TGTGCCAGCAGCCCCTTGGTACTAGCGGGGTCACCCCTCCACTTT

D: TRBD1
size: many
V: TRBV7-2
J: TRBJ1-1
CDR3: CASSLQGASPEAFF
DNA: TGTGCCAGCAGCTTACAGGGGGCAAGCCCTGAAGCTTTCTTT

D: .
size: few
V: TRBV20-1
J: TRBJ2-5
CDR3: CSARDGTASQETQYF
DNA: TGCAGTGCTAGAGATGGGACGGCCAGCCAAGAGACCCAGTACTTC

D: .
size: .
V: TRBV11-2
J: TRBJ2-2
CDR3: CASSLYWENTGELFF
DNA: TGTGCCAGCAGCTTGTATTGGGAGAACACCGGGGAGCTGTTTTTT

D: .
size: .
V: TRBV12-3/TRBV12-4
J: TRBJ1-1
CDR3: CASSHRVREAFF
DNA: TGTGCCAGCAGTCACAGGGTCAGAGAAGCTTTCTTT

D: .
size: many
V: TRBV19
J: TRBJ2-7
CDR3: CASSPTTGYPYEQYF
DNA: TGTGCCAGTAGTCCAACTACAGGGTACCCCTACGAGCAGTACTTC

D: .
size: many
V: TRBV6-4
J: TRBJ1-2
CDR3: CASSDSSQGHNYGYTF
DNA: TGTGCCAGCAGTGACTCGAGTCAGGGACACAACTATGGCTACACCTTC

D: .
size: .
V: TRBV7-3
J: TRBJ2-7
CDR3: CASSLVAEYYEQYF
DNA: TGTGCCAGCAGCTTAGTCGCAGAATATTACGAGCAGTACTTC

D: .
size: .
V: TRBV2
J: TRBJ1-1
CDR3: CAAMGRPNTEAFF
DNA: TGTGCCGCTATGGGGCGGCCGAACACTGAAGCTTTCTTT

D: .
size: .
V: TRBV7-7
J: TRBJ2-5
CDR3: CASSLGLREYQETQYF
DNA: TGTGCCAGCAGCTTAGGTCTCAGAGAGTACCAAGAGACCCAGTACTTC

D: .
size: many
V: TRBV19
J: TRBJ1-5
CDR3: CASSIGVGQPQHF
DNA: TGTGCCAGTAGTATCGGTGTTGGTCAGCCCCAGCATTTT

D: .
size: .
V: TRBV7-3
J: TRBJ1-5
CDR3: CASSLEPSGQPQHF
DNA: TGTGCCAGCAGCTTAGAGCCATCGGGTCAGCCCCAGCATTTT

D: .
size: .
V: TRBV20-1
J: TRBJ1-1
CDR3: CSASLHINTEAFF
DNA: TGCAGTGCTAGTTTACACATCAACACTGAAGCTTTCTTT

D: .
size: .
V: TRBV7-2
J: TRBJ2-1
CDR3: CASSLRGEGYNEQFF
DNA: TGTGCCAGCAGCTTAAGGGGGGAGGGGTACAATGAGCAGTTCTTC

D: .
size: .
V: TRBV2
J: TRBJ2-3
CDR3: CASSDTGSYGDTQYF
DNA: TGTGCCAGCAGTGACACAGGGTCGTATGGAGATACGCAGTATTTT

D: TRBD2
size: .
V: TRBV7-8
J: TRBJ2-1
CDR3: CASSLAKLLREASIYEQFF
DNA: TGTGCTAGCAGCTTAGCGAAGTTGTTACGGGAGGCTAGCATCTATGAGCAGTTCTTC

D: TRBD1
size: .
V: TRBV5-1
J: TRBJ2-7
CDR3: CARTRAGQGYEQYF
DNA: TGCGCCAGGACGAGAGCCGGACAGGGCTACGAGCAGTACTTC

D: .
size: .
V: TRBV29-1
J: TRBJ1-3
CDR3: CSVEDIRGGNTIYF
DNA: TGCAGCGTTGAAGATATCCGAGGTGGAAACACCATATATTTT

D: TRBD1
size: .
V: TRBV27
J: TRBJ1-3
CDR3: CASSQNLRGMIGNTIYF
DNA: TGTGCCAGCAGTCAGAACCTCAGGGGGATGATTGGAAACACCATATATTTT